The sample holds many counts of the clone carrying this T cell receptor beta chain. Its target is unknown. These data belong to a study of molecular identifiers for immune sequencing clone quantification. Overall study context: Replicates involved a five-way split of RNA from around 18,000 or 91,000 naive CD8 cells, with sequencing of four. Study results and caveats: Identical TCR molecules that share a barcode could lead to an underestimation of highly expanded clone sizes. It was shown that clones above 20 RNA copies held over 99% of effector molecules, but under 1% in naive cells.

Germline-derived CDR1 and CDR2 are SGDLS and YYNGEE. The CDR3 loop spans 14 amino acids. Losses at the gene ends were 0 bases for V and 8 bases for J; bases not matched to a gene: 0. Libraries of bulk TCR were made by previously described methods (with listed TCR primers). TCRdb analysed the PCR reads with MiXCR anew, one entry per CDR3 protein. The sample lists about half a million distinct CDR3 sequences, about a fifth occurring once. Source material: naive CD8+ T cells from blood, with Jurkat cell RNA spiked in. Indicated subset: FACS-sorted CD8+CD4-CCR7+CD45RA+ naive T cells. This clonotype was obtained from a human donor in good health. Some libraries in this study had Jurkat cell RNA spiked in. V and J are TRBV9 and TRBJ1-6; 9 nucleotides agree with TRBD1. CDR3 sequence (DNA): TGTGCCAGCAGCGTAGGACAGGGGGATTCACCCCTCCACTTT. It yields the protein CASSVGQGDSPLHF.